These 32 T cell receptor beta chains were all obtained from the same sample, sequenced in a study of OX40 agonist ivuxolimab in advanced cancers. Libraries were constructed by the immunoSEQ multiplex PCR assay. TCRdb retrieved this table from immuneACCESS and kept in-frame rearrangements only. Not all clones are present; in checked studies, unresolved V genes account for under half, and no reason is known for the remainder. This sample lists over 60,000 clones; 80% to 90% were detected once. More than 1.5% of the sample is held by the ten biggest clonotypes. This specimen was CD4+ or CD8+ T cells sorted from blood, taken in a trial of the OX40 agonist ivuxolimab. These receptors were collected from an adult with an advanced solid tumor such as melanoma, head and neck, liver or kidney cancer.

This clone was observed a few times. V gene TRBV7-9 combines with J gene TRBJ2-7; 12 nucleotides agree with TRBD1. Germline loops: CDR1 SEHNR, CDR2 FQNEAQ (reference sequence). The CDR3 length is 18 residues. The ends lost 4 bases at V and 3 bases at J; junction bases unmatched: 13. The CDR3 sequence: CASSWPRDRGPRIYEQYF. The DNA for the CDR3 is TGTGCCAGCAGCTGGCCCCGGGACAGGGGGCCTCGGATCTACGAGCAGTACTTC. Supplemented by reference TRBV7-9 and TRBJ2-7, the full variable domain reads DTGVSQNPRHKITKRGQNVTFRCDPISEHNRLYWYRQTLGQGPEFLTYFQNEAQLEKSRLLSDRFSAERPKGSFSTLEIQRTEQGDSAMYLCASSWPRDRGPRIYEQYFGPGTRLTVT.

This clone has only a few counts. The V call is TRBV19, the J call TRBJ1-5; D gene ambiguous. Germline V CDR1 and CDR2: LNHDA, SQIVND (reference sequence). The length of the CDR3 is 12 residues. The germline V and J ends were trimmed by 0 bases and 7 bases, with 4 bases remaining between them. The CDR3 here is CASSIEAQPQHF. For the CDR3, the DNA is TGTGCCAGTAGTATAGAGGCCCAGCCCCAGCATTTT. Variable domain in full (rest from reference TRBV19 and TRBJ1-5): DGGITQSPKYLFRKEGQNVTLSCEQNLNHDAMYWYRQDPGQGLRLIYYSQIVNDFQKGDIAEGYSVSREKKESFPLTVTSAQKNPTAFYLCASSIEAQPQHFGDGTRLSIL.

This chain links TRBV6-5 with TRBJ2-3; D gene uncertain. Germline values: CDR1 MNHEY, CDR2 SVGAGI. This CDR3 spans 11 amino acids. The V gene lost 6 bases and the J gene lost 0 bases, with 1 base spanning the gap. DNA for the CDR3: TGTGCCAGCAGGAGCACAGATACGCAGTATTTT. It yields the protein CASRSTDTQYF.

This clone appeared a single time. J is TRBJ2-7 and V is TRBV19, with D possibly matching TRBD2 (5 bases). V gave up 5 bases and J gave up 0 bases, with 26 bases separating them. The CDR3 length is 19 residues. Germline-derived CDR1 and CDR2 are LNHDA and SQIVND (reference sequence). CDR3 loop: CASSLSQRSSKSPSYEQYV. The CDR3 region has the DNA TGTGCCAGTAGTTTAAGTCAGCGGTCCTCAAAGTCCCCCTCCTACGAGCAGTACGTC.

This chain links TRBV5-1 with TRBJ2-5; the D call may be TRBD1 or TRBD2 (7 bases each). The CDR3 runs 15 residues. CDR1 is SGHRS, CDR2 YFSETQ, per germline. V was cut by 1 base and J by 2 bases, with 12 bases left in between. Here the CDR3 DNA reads TGCGCCAGCAGCTTGCCAGGGGGGGTTCAAGAGACCCAGTACTTC. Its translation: CASSLPGGVQETQYF.

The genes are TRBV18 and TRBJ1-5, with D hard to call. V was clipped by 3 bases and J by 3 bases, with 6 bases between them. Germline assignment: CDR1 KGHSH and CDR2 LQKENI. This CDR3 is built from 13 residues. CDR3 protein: CASSPFTNQPQHF. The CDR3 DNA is TGTGCCAGCTCACCTTTCACCAATCAGCCCCAGCATTTT. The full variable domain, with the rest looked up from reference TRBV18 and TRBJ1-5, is NAGVMQNPRHLVRRRGQEARLRCSPMKGHSHVYWYRQLPEEGLKFMVYLQKENIIDESGMPKERFSAEFPKEGPSILRIQQVVRGDSAAYFCASSPFTNQPQHFGDGTRLSIL.

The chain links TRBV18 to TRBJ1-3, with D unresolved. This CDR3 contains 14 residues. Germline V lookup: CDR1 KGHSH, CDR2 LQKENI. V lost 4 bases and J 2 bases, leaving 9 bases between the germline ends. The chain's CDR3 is CASSQDGAGNTIYF. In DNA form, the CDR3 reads TGTGCCAGCTCACAGGACGGGGCTGGAAACACCATATATTTT.

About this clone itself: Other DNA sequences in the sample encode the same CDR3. As DNA, the CDR3 is TGTGCCAGCAGCTTAGTAGAGGCTAACTATGGCTACACCTTC. It codes for CASSLVEANYGYTF. The chain joins TRBV11-2 to TRBJ1-2; no definite D call. Per germline, CDR1 SGHAT and CDR2 FQNNGV. Trimming removed 1 base from V and 0 bases from J, with 6 bases in between. This CDR3 spans 14 amino acids.

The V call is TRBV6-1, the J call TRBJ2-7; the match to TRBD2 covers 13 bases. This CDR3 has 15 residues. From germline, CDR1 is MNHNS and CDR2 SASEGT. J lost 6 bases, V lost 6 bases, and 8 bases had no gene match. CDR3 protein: CASRAGLAGETEQYV. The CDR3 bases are TGTGCCAGCAGGGCCGGACTAGCGGGAGAAACCGAGCAGTACGTC.

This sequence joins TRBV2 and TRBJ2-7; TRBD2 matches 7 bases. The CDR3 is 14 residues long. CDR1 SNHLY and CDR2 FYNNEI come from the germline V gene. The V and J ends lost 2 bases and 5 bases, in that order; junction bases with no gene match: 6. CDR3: CASSERREYDEQYF. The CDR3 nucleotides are TGTGCCAGCAGTGAACGGCGGGAGTACGACGAGCAGTACTTC.

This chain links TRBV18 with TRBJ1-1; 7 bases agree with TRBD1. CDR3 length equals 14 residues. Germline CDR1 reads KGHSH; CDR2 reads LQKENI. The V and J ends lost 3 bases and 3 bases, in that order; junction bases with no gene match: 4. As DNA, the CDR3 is TGTGCCAGCTCACCGGTCAGGGGGGACACTGAAGCTTTCTTT. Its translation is CASSPVRGDTEAFF.

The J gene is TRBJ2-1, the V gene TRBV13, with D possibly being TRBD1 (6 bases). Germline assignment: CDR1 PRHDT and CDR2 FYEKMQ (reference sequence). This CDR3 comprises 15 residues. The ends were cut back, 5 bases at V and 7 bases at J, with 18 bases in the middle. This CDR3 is CASSHQGSLGNEQFF. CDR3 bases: TGTGCCAGCAGCCACCAGGGGTCCCTCGGGAATGAGCAGTTCTTC.

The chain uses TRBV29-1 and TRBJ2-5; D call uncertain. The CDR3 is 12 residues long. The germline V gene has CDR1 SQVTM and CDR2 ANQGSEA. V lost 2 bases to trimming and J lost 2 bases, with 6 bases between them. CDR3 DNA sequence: TGCAGCGTTGAAAGGGTACAAGAGACCCAGTACTTC. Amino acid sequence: CSVERVQETQYF.

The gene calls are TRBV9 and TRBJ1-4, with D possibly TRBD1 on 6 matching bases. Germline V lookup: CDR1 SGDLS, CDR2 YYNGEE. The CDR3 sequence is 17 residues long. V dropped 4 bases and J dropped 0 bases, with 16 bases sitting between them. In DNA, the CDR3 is TGTGCCAGCAGCTTCGGGCCCGGACAGCCAACTAATGAAAAACTGTTTTTT. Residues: CASSFGPGQPTNEKLFF.

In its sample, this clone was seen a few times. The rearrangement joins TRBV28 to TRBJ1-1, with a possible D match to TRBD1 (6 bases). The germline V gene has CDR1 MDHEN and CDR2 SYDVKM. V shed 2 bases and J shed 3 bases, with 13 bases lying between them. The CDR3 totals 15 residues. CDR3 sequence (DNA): TGTGCCAGCAGTTTACCGGGGGGCAGCGACACTGAAGCTTTCTTT. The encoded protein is CASSLPGGSDTEAFF.

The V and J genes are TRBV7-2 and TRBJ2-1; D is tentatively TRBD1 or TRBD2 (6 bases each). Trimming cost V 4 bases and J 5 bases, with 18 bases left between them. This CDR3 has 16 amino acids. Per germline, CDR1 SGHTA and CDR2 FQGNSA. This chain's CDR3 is CASSSGLSRGHNEQFF. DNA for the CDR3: TGTGCCAGCAGCTCCGGACTATCCAGGGGCCACAATGAGCAGTTCTTC.

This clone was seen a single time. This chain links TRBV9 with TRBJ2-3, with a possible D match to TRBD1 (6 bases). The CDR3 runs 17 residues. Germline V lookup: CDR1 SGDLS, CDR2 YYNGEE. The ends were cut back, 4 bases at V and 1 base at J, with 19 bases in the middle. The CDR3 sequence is CASSLERQAPGTDTQYF. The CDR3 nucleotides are TGTGCCAGCAGCTTAGAGAGACAGGCCCCTGGCACAGATACGCAGTATTTT.

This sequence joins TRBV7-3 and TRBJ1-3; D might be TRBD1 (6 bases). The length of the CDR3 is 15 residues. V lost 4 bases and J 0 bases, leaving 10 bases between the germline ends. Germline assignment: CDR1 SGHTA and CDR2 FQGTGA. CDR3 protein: CASSSTGPSGNTIYF. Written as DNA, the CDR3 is TGTGCCAGCAGCTCGACAGGACCCTCTGGAAACACCATATATTTT. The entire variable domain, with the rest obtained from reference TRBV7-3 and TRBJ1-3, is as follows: GAGVSQTPSNKVTEKGKYVELRCDPISGHTALYWYRQSLGQGPEFLIYFQGTGAADDSGLPNDRFFAVRPEGSVSTLKIQRTERGDSAVYLCASSSTGPSGNTIYFGEGSWLTVV.

CDR3 loop: CASSPPGREQFF. The CDR3 DNA reads TGTGCCAGCAGCCCCCCGGGTCGCGAGCAGTTCTTC. The chain uses TRBV7-2 and TRBJ2-1, with no clear D. CDR1 and CDR2 from the germline V gene are SGHTA and FQGNSA. This CDR3 contains 12 residues. V was shortened by 5 bases and J by 10 bases, with 12 bases between the two germline ends.

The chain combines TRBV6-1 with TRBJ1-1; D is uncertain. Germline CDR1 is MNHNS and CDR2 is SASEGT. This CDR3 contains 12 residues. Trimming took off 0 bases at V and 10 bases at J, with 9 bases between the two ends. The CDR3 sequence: CASSEAGNGAFF. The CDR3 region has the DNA TGTGCCAGCAGTGAAGCAGGGAATGGAGCTTTCTTT.

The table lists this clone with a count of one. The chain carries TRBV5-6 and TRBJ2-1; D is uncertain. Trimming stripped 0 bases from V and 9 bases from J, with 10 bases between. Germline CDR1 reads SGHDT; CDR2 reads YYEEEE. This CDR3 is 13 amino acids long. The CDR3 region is CASSLASISEQFF. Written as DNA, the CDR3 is TGTGCCAGCAGCTTGGCCTCCATTAGTGAGCAGTTCTTC.

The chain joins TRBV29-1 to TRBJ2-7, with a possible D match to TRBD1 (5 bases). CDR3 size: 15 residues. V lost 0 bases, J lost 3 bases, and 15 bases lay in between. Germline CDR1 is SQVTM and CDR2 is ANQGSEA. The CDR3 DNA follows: TGCAGCGTTGAAGATGGGCAGGGTTCATTCTACGAGCAGTACTTC. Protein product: CSVEDGQGSFYEQYF.

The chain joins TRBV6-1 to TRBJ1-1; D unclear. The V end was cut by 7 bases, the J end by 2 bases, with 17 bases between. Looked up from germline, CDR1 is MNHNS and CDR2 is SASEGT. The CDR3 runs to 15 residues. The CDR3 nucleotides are TGTGCCAGCACCCTGGATTCGCATGGAAACACTGAAGCTTTCTTT. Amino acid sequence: CASTLDSHGNTEAFF.

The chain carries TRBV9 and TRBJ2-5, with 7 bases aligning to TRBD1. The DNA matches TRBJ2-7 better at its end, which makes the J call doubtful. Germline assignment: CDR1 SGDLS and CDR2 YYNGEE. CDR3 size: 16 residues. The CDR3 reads CASSVGTGVEGYEQYF. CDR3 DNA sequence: TGTGCCAGCAGCGTTGGCACAGGGGTGGAAGGCTACGAGCAGTACTTC.

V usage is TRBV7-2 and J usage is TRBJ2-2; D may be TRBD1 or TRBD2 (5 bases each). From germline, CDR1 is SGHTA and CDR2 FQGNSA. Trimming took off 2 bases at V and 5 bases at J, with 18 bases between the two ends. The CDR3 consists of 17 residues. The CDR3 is CASSLRGPGRRTGELFF. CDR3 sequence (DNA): TGTGCCAGCAGCTTAAGAGGACCAGGGAGACGGACCGGGGAGCTGTTTTTT.

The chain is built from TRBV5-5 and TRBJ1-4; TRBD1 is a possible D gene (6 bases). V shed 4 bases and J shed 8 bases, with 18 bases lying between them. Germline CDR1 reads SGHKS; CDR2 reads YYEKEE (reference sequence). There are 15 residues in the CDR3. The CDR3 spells CASSRGAEPQEKLFF. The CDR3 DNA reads TGTGCCAGCAGCCGGGGGGCGGAGCCCCAAGAAAAACTGTTTTTT. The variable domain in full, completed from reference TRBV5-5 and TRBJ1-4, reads DAGVTQSPTHLIKTRGQQVTLRCSPISGHKSVSWYQQVLGQGPQFIFQYYEKEERGRGNFPDRFSARQFPNYSSELNVNALLLGDSALYLCASSRGAEPQEKLFFGSGTQLSVL.

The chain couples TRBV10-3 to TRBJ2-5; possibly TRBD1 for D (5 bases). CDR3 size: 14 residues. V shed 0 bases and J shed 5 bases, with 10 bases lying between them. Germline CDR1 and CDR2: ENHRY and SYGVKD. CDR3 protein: CAISESAGKETQYF. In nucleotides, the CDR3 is TGTGCCATCAGTGAGTCGGCAGGGAAGGAGACCCAGTACTTC.

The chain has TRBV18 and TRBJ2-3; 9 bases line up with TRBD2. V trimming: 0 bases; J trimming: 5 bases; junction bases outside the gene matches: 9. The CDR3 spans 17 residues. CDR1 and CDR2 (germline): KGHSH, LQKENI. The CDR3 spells CASSPPAWLAGRDTQYF. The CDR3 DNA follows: TGTGCCAGCTCACCACCCGCATGGCTAGCGGGAAGAGATACGCAGTATTTT.

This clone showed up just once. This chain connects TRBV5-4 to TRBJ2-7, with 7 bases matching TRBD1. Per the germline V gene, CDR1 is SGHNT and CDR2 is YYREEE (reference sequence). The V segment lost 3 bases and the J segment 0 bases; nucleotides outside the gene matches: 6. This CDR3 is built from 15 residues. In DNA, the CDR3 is TGTGCCAGCAGCTACAGGGGCTCCCGCTCCTACGAGCAGTACTTC. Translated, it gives CASSYRGSRSYEQYF. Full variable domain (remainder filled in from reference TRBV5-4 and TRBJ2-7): ETGVTQSPTHLIKTRGQQVTLRCSSQSGHNTVSWYQQALGQGPQFIFQYYREEENGRGNFPPRFSGLQFPNYSSELNVNALELDDSALYLCASSYRGSRSYEQYFGPGTRLTVT.

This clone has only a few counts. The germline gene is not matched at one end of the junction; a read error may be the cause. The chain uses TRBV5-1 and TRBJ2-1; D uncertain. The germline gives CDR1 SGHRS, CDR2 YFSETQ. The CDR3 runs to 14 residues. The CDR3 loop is CASSLTPSDNEQFF. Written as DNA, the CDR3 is TGCGCCAGCAGCTTGACGCCCTCCGACAATGAGCAGTTCTTC.

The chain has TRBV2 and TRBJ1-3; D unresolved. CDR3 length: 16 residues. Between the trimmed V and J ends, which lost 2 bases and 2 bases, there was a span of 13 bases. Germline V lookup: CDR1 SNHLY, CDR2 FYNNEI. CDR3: CASSELGIRTGNTIYF. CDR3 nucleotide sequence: TGTGCCAGCAGTGAATTGGGGATTAGGACTGGAAACACCATATATTTT.

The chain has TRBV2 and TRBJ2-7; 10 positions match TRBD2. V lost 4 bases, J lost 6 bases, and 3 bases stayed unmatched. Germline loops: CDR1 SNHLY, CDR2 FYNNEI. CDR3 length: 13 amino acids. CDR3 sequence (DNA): TGTGCCAGCAGTGTAGAGCGGGAGGGCGAGCAGTACTTC. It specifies CASSVEREGEQYF.